Described below is a single TCR beta chain sequence and its context. This entry comes from a study of blood T cell repertoires in COVID-19. This table comes from immunoSEQ multiplex PCR, and its TCRdb copy is limited to in-frame clones, with some not included. Found here are about 280,000 clones, 80% to 90% of them singletons; the top ten hold approximately 4%. Sequenced sample: PBMCs or T cells enriched from blood (not recorded which). The source of this sequence is a woman in her 30s with acute COVID-19.

This CDR3 is CASSGEGEYYGYTF. As DNA, the CDR3 is TGTGCCAGCAGTGGGGAGGGGGAATACTATGGCTACACCTTC. J is TRBJ1-2 and V is TRBV28, with D maybe TRBD1 (6 bases). Germline V CDR1 and CDR2: MDHEN, SYDVKM. CDR3 length: 14 residues. Trimming left V 5 bases short and J 3 bases short, with 13 bases between.